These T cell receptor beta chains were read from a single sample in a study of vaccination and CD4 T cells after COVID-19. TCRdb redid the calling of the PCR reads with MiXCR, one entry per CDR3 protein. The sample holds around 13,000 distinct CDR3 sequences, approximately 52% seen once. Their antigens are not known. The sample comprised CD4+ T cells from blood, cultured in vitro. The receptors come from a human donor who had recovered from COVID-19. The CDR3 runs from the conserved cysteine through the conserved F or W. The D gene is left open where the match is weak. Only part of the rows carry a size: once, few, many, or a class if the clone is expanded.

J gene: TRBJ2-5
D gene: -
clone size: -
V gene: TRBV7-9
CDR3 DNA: TGTGCCAGCAGCTTAACCAGGGACCAAGAGACCCAGTACTTC
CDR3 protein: CASSLTRDQETQYF

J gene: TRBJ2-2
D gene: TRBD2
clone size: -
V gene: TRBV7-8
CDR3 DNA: TGTGCCAGCAGCTTAGAAGGCCTAGCGGGAAACACCGGGGAGCTGTTTTTT
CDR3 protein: CASSLEGLAGNTGELFF

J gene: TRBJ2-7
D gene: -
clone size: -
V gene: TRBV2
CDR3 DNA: TGTGCCAGCAGTGAAAGTAGCGGACGCTCCTACGAGCAGTACTTC
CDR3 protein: CASSESSGRSYEQYF

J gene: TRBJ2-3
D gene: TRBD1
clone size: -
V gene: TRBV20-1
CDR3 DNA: TGCAGTGCTAGAGGAGCTACAGGGGAGTTTTCAAGAACGCAGTATTTT
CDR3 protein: CSARGATGEFSRTQYF

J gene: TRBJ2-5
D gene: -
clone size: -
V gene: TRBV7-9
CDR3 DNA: TGTGCCAGCAGCTTAGATGCGAGGACGGAGACCCAGTACTTC
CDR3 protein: CASSLDARTETQYF

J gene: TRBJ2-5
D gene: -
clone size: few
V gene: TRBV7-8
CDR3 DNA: TGTGCCAGCAGCTTAGTAACGCGACAAGAGACCCAGTACTTC
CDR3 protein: CASSLVTRQETQYF

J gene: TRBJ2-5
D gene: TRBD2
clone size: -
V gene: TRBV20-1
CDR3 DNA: TGCAGTGCTAAAACCAATATAGCGGGAGGGCATACAGAGACCCAGTACTTC
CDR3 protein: CSAKTNIAGGHTETQYF

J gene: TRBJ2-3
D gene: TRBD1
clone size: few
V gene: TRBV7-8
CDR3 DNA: TGTGCCAGCAGCTTAGGGACAGGGATCACAGATACGCAGTATTTT
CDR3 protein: CASSLGTGITDTQYF

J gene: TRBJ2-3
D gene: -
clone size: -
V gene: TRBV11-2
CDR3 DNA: TGTGCCAGCAGCTATAATACGCAGTATTTT
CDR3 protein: CASSYNTQYF

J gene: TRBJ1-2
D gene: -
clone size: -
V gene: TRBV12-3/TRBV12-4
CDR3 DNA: TGTGCCAGCAGTTTAGGGAGGAGCCGTGATGGCTACACCTTC
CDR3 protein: CASSLGRSRDGYTF

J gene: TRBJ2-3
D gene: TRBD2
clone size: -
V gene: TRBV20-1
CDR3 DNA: TGCAGTGCTAGAGATCAAGGACTAGCGACAGATACGCAGTATTTT
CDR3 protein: CSARDQGLATDTQYF

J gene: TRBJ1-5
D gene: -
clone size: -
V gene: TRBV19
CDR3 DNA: TGTGCCGGCGGGGATAGGGATCAGCCCCAGCATTTT
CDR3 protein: CAGGDRDQPQHF

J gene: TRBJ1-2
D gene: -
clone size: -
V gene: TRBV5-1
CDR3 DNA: TGCGCCAGCAGCTTACTCACAACAGAAGATGGCTACACCTTC
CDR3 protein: CASSLLTTEDGYTF

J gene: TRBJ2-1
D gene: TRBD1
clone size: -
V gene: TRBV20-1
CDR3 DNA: TGCAGTGCTAGCGGGACAGGGGTTTACAATGAGCAGTTCTTC
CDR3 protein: CSASGTGVYNEQFF

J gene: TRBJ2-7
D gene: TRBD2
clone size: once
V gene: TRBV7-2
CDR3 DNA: TGTGCCAGCAGCCCGAGCCTCCGACTAGCGGGAGGGGGGGTCGAGCAGTACTTC
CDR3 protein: CASSPSLRLAGGGVEQYF

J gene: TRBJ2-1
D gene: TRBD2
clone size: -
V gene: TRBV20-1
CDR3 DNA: TGCAGTGCTAGACTAGCGGGAGCCAAGGAGTTCTTC
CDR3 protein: CSARLAGAKEFF

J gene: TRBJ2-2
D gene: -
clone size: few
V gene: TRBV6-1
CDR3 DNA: TGTGCCAGCAGGACATTCTCTGGGGGCAGCTTAGCTGGGGAGCTGTTTTTT
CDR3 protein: CASRTFSGGSLAGELFF

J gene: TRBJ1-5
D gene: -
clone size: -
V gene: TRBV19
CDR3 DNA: TGTGCCAGTAATCTGAGGGTCGGGAGGAGCAATCAGCCCCAGCATTTT
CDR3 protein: CASNLRVGRSNQPQHF

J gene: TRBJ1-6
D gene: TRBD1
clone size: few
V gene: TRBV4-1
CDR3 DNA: TGCGCCAGCAGCTCGACCGGGACAGGGCTGAATTCACCCCTCCACTTT
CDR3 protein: CASSSTGTGLNSPLHF

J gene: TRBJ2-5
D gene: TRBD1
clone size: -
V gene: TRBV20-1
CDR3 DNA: TGCAGTGCTTTGGACAGGGAAAATCTCCAAGAGACCCAGTACTTC
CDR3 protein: CSALDRENLQETQYF

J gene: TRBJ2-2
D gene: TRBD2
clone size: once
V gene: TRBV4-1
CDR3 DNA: TGCGCCAGCAGTCGATTCGGACTAGCGGGAAGTATGGGCGGGGAGCTGTTTTTT
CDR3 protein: CASSRFGLAGSMGGELFF

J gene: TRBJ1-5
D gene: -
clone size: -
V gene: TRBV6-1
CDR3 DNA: TGTGCCAGCAGTCAGGGTTGGAGCAATCAGCCCCAGCATTTT
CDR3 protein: CASSQGWSNQPQHF

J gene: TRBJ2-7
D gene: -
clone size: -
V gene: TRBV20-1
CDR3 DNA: TGCAGTGCTAGAGATACCTTTGCGGGACCCTCTAACGAGCAGTACTTC
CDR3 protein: CSARDTFAGPSNEQYF

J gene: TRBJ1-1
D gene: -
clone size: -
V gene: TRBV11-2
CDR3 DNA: TGTGCCAGCACCTGGGGGCAAGTGAACACCGAAGCTTTCTTT
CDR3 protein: CASTWGQVNTEAFF

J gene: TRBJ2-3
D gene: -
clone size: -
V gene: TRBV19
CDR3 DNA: TGTGCCAGTAGTCGGACTCGAGGGACGCAGTATTTT
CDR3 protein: CASSRTRGTQYF

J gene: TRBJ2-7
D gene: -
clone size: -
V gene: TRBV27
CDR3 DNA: TGTGCCAGCAGAAGACAGAGCTCCTACGAGCAGTACTTC
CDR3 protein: CASRRQSSYEQYF

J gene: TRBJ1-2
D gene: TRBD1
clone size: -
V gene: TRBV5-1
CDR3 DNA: TGCGCCAGCAGCTTTGGGTCTACAGGGGTTGGCTACACCTTC
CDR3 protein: CASSFGSTGVGYTF

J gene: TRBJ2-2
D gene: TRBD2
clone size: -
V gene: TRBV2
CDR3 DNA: TGTGCCAGCAGGGCTAGCGGAGGGCTCACCGGGGAGCTGTTTTTT
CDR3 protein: CASRASGGLTGELFF

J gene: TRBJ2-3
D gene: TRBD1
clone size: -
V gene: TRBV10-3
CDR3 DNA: TGTGCCATCGACAACCCTGGACAGGGAACGACGCAGTATTTT
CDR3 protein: CAIDNPGQGTTQYF

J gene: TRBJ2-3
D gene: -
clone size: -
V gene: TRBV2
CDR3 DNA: TGTGCCAGCCGCCGCGGGGCTAGCACAGATACGCAGTATTTT
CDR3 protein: CASRRGASTDTQYF

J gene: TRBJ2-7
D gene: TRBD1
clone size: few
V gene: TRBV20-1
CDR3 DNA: TGCAGTGCTAATGTTGAGACAGGGAACTACGAGCAGTACTTC
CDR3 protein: CSANVETGNYEQYF

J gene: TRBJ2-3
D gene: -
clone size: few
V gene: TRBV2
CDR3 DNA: TGTGCCAGCAGTGAATCGGGTGTGGTAAGCGCTACGCAGTATTTT
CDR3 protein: CASSESGVVSATQYF

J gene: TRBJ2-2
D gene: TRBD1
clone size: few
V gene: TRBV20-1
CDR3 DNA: TGCAGTGCTAGAGATTCTCAGATCGGGACAGTGGCCACCGGGGAGCTGTTTTTT
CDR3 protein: CSARDSQIGTVATGELFF

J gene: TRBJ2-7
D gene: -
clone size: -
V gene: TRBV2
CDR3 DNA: TGTGCCAGCAGGCCGGACATTACCGAGCAGTACTTC
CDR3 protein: CASRPDITEQYF

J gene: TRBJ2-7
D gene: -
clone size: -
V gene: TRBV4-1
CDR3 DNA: TGCGCCAGCAGCCAATGGTTCCGCACCCACGAGCAGTACTTC
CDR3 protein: CASSQWFRTHEQYF

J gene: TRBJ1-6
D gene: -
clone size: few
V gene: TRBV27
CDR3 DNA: TGTGCCAGCAGTTTATATGCACTTACAGGGAGTCGGTCACCCCTCCACTTT
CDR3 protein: CASSLYALTGSRSPLHF

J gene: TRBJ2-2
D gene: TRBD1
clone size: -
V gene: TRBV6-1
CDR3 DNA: TGTGCCAGCAGAAGACAGGGGGCCGGGGAGCTGTTTTTT
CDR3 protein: CASRRQGAGELFF

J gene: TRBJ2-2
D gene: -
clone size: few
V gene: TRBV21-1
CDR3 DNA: TGTGCCAGCAGCAAAGCTCCGACAGGGGGGACCGGGGAGCTGTTTTTT
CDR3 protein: CASSKAPTGGTGELFF

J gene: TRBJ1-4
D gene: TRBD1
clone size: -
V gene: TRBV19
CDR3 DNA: TGTGCCAGTAGCCAAGGACAGGGGCAAAGGATTGAAAAACTGTTTTTT
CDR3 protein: CASSQGQGQRIEKLFF

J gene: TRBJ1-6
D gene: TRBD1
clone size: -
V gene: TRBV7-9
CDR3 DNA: TGTGCCAGCAGCTCCGGGACAGGGACGCATTCACCCCTCCACTTT
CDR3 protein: CASSSGTGTHSPLHF

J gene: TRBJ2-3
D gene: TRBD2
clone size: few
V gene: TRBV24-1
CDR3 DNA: TGTGCCACCAGTGACCGGAGACTAGCTGTGACAGATACGCAGTATTTT
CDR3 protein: CATSDRRLAVTDTQYF

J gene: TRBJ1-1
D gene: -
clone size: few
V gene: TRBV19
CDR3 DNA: TGTGCCAGTAGTATGTACGGGGCAGCTTTCTTT
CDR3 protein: CASSMYGAAFF

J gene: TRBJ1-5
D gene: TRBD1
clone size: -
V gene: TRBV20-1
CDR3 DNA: TGCAGTGCAAACTCCGGGACAGGGATTCGGCCCCAGCATTTT
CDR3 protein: CSANSGTGIRPQHF

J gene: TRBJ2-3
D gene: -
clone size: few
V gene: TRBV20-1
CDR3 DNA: TGCAGTGCAGAAACACAGGGGGGGAACACAGATACGCAGTATTTT
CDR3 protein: CSAETQGGNTDTQYF

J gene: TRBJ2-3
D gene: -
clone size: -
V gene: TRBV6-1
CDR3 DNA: TGTGCCAGCAGTGCCCGGGGGAGCACAGATACGCAGTATTTT
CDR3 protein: CASSARGSTDTQYF

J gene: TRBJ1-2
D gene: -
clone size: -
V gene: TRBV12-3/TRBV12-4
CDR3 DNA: TGTGCCAGCAGTTTAGTACAGGAGGCGGGTGGCTACACCTTC
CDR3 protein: CASSLVQEAGGYTF

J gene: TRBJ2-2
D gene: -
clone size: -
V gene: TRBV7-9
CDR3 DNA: TGTGCCAGCAGCTTAGCCCCCGGACCCCGTGGGGGGCGTGGGACCGGGGAGCTGTTTTTT
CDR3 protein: CASSLAPGPRGGRGTGELFF

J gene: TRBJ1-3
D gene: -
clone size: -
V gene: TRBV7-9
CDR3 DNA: TGTGCCAGCAGGCCCCCCGCCGGCTCTGGAAACACCATATATTTT
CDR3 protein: CASRPPAGSGNTIYF

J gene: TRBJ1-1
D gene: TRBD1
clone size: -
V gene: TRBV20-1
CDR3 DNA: TGCAGTGCCTCCTTCCCGGGACAGGGGATGAACACTGAAGCTTTCTTT
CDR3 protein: CSASFPGQGMNTEAFF

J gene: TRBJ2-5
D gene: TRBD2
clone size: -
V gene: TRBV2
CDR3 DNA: TGTGCCAGCAGTACCGAAATTGGACTAGCGGGGGAGACCCAGTACTTC
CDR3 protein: CASSTEIGLAGETQYF

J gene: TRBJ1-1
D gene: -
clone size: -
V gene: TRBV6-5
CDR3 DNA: TGTGCCAGCAGTTACCGACCCAGTGGGGGGGCGAGGAACACTGAAGCTTTCTTT
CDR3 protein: CASSYRPSGGARNTEAFF

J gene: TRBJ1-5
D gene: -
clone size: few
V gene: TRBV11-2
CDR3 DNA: TGTGCCAGCAGCTTAGGAGGGGGGAAGGAGCATTTT
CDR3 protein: CASSLGGGKEHF

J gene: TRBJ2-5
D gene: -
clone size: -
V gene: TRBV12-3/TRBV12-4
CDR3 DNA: TGTGCCAGCAGTATGGCAGTTAGGGAGACCCAGTACTTC
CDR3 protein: CASSMAVRETQYF

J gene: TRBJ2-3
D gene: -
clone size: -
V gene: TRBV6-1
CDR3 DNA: TGTGCCAGCCTAAAGGGTGGCACAGATACGCAGTATTTT
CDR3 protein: CASLKGGTDTQYF